The clone carrying this TCR beta chain was observed a handful of times. The data stem from a study of blood T cell repertoires in COVID-19. Study at large: Researchers got acute and convalescent COVID-19 samples from the United States, Italy and Spain. Nucleic acid was either cDNA or gDNA, and it came from T cells, B-cell-depleted T cells, or PBMCs.

In the original workflow: Cell counts per sample came from amplifying reference gene primers. Libraries were prepared by immunoSEQ multiplex PCR; TCRdb keeps only in-frame clonotypes and omits some of them. D and trimming come from the DNA, and the V and J calls and clone size come from that table. The sample lists 250,000 to 350,000 clones, around nine tenths occurring once. The TCR sequence derives from a woman between 40 and 55 years old who had recovered from COVID-19. Sequencing input: peripheral blood.

As DNA, the CDR3 is TGTGCCAGCACCCCGGGACAGGGGCGCATTCAGCCCCAGCATTTT. Translated, it gives CASTPGQGRIQPQHF. The V and J genes are TRBV2 and TRBJ1-5; TRBD1 aligns across 10 bases. The germline V gene has CDR1 SNHLY and CDR2 FYNNEI. This CDR3 spans 15 amino acids. V shed 7 bases, J shed 6 bases, and the junction held 9 bases outside the gene matches.